This T cell receptor (beta chain) was captured by sequencing in a study of T cell responses to AZD1222 COVID-19 vaccine. Study-wide results and limits: Repertoires were collected only later (after the peak T cell response had occurred).

A word on this clone: Its specificity is unknown.

The V gene end was trimmed by 4 bases and the J gene end by 7 bases; junction bases not matched to a gene: 8. The CDR3 runs to 16 residues. Germline assignment: CDR1 SGHRS and CDR2 YFSETQ. TCRdb's table, derived via immunoSEQ multiplex PCR, lists solely in-frame clones and lacks some. In the table there are 120,000 or so clones, approximately 90% of which are singletons. Source: peripheral blood, taken 28 days after the second AZD1222 dose. The receptor was derived from an adult who received the AZD1222 COVID-19 vaccine. This chain uses TRBV5-1 with TRBJ1-4; 12 bases match TRBD1. CDR3 nucleotides: TGCGCCAGCAGCCAATTGGGGACAGGGGGCTCTGAAAAACTGTTTTTT. It specifies CASSQLGTGGSEKLFF. Full variable domain (missing parts from reference TRBV5-1 and TRBJ1-4): KAGVTQTPRYLIKTRGQQVTLSCSPISGHRSVSWYQQTPGQGLQFLFEYFSETQRNKGNFPGRFSGRQFSNSRSEMNVSTLELGDSALYLCASSQLGTGGSEKLFFGSGTQLSVL.